The clone carrying this T cell receptor (beta chain) was picked up a small number of times. The sample is drawn from a study of blood T cell repertoires in COVID-19. TCRdb's copy holds only in-frame clones and misses some; the assay was immunoSEQ multiplex PCR. The data contain 250,000 or so clones, over 80% of them singletons. The CDR3 extends over 15 amino acids. The germline CDR1 and CDR2 sequences are SGHDN and FVKESK. With 0 bases removed from V and 1 base from J, the gap between germline ends came to 4 bases. Specimen: peripheral blood. The sequence derives from a man aged 30 to 39 who had recovered from COVID-19. The chain uses TRBV14 and TRBJ1-6; D gene unclear. The CDR3 DNA is TGTGCCAGCAGCCAAGACAGGTCCTATAATTCACCCCTCCACTTT. Its protein is CASSQDRSYNSPLHF.